Listed below are T cell receptor beta chains from one sample, sequenced in a study of cytomegalovirus exposure and HLA in healthy donors. Produced via immunoSEQ multiplex PCR; TCRdb's table is partial and in-frame only. Counted here are some 110,000 clones, around 75% occurring once; the ten biggest clones make up approximately 0.9%. Sample: PBMCs. The receptor source for this set is a woman in her twenties or thirties in good health and CMV-seronegative. CDR3s include the opening cysteine and the closing phenylalanine or tryptophan. The order of the fields is CDR3 DNA, CDR3 protein, J gene, V gene, clone size, D gene. D genes are given only for firm matches. Clone size is stated in some rows and not others, as once, few, many or a class when expanded.

cdr3_nt: TGTGCCAGCAGCGGGGAGAGGACCGAACTTAATGAGCAGTTCTTC
cdr3_aa: CASSGERTELNEQFF
j_call: TRBJ2-1
v_call: TRBV9
clone_size: -
d_call: -

cdr3_nt: TGTGCCAGCAGTGACTCCAGAGGGGGGGCCGCCAGTGAGCAGTTCTTC
cdr3_aa: CASSDSRGGAASEQFF
j_call: TRBJ2-1
v_call: TRBV6-4
clone_size: few
d_call: -

cdr3_nt: TGCGCCAGCAGCTTTGGCTTGAACACTGAAGCTTTCTTT
cdr3_aa: CASSFGLNTEAFF
j_call: TRBJ1-1
v_call: TRBV5-1
clone_size: -
d_call: -

cdr3_nt: TGCAGCGCCCCCGGACAGGGGGCGGAGGGCTACACCTTC
cdr3_aa: CSAPGQGAEGYTF
j_call: TRBJ1-2
v_call: TRBV29-1
clone_size: -
d_call: TRBD1

cdr3_nt: TGTGCCAGTAGTACTATTGACAGGGCTCGCGGCTACACCTTC
cdr3_aa: CASSTIDRARGYTF
j_call: TRBJ1-2
v_call: TRBV19
clone_size: -
d_call: TRBD1

cdr3_nt: TGTGCCAGTAGTCAGGGTCAGACTGAAGCTTTCTTT
cdr3_aa: CASSQGQTEAFF
j_call: TRBJ1-1
v_call: TRBV19
clone_size: -
d_call: -

cdr3_nt: TGCAGCGTTCTGGACAGGGGACAAGAGACCCAGTACTTC
cdr3_aa: CSVLDRGQETQYF
j_call: TRBJ2-5
v_call: TRBV29-1
clone_size: -
d_call: TRBD1

cdr3_nt: TGCGCCAGCAGTGGCGGATCAGATACGCAGTATTTT
cdr3_aa: CASSGGSDTQYF
j_call: TRBJ2-3
v_call: TRBV10-1
clone_size: -
d_call: -

cdr3_nt: TGTGCCAGTAGAGGGGTAAACTATGGCTACACCTTC
cdr3_aa: CASRGVNYGYTF
j_call: TRBJ1-2
v_call: TRBV19
clone_size: once
d_call: -

cdr3_nt: TGCGCCAGCAGCCTACTTCCTTGGGACACCGGTTTCCACACTGAAGCTTTCTTT
cdr3_aa: CASSLLPWDTGFHTEAFF
j_call: TRBJ1-1
v_call: TRBV5-1
clone_size: -
d_call: -

cdr3_nt: TGTGCCAGCAGTGACTCATATAGCAATCAGCCCCAGCATTTT
cdr3_aa: CASSDSYSNQPQHF
j_call: TRBJ1-5
v_call: TRBV6-4
clone_size: few
d_call: -

cdr3_nt: TGTGCCAGCAGCCAACGACAGGGAGGAGACACTGAAGCTTTCTTT
cdr3_aa: CASSQRQGGDTEAFF
j_call: TRBJ1-1
v_call: TRBV6-6
clone_size: -
d_call: TRBD1

cdr3_nt: TGTGCCAGCTCACCTGGGACATCTTATAGCAATCAGCCCCAGCATTTT
cdr3_aa: CASSPGTSYSNQPQHF
j_call: TRBJ1-5
v_call: TRBV18
clone_size: -
d_call: -

cdr3_nt: TGTGCCAGCAGTTTATCAGGGCTCGGGGCCAACGTCCTGACTTTC
cdr3_aa: CASSLSGLGANVLTF
j_call: TRBJ2-6
v_call: TRBV28
clone_size: -
d_call: -

cdr3_nt: TGCGCCAGCAGCCAAGATCCGGGTACGGGGGCCAACGTCCTGACTTTC
cdr3_aa: CASSQDPGTGANVLTF
j_call: TRBJ2-6
v_call: TRBV4-3
clone_size: -
d_call: -